This T cell receptor beta chain was captured by sequencing in a study of PD-1 blockade in classical Hodgkin lymphoma. Method: immunoSEQ multiplex PCR; TCRdb's copy keeps in-frame clones and lacks some. The sample yields 25,000 to 30,000 clones, approximately 67% seen once. All patients relapsed after autologous stem cell transplantation, and brentuximab vedotin exposure varied. Trimming stripped 5 bases from V and 1 base from J, with 15 bases between. The CDR3 contains 16 residues. Germline V gene data show CDR1 as SGHDT and CDR2 as YYEEEE. The genes are TRBV5-6 and TRBJ2-2; D gene unclear. The receptor was derived from a human donor with classical Hodgkin lymphoma. This material consisted of peripheral blood mononuclear cells (PBMCs), taken before the second cycle of nivolumab. This CDR3 reads CASRSLGLLNTGELFF. CDR3 DNA sequence: TGTGCCAGCAGATCGCTCGGGCTTCTGAACACCGGGGAGCTGTTTTTT. The full variable domain, completed using reference TRBV5-6 and TRBJ2-2, is DAGVTQSPTHLIKTRGQQVTLRCSPKSGHDTVSWYQQALGQGPQFIFQYYEEEERQRGNFPDRFSGHQFPNYSSELNVNALLLGDSALYLCASRSLGLLNTGELFFGEGSRLTVL.